The clone carrying this T cell receptor (beta chain) has just a few counts. Its antigen is unidentified. Amplification of TCR beta CDR3 regions was performed using RNA transcripts as template. A set of HTBI primers served as the primers for a first-round RT-PCR of the TCR CDR3. TCRdb processed the multiplex PCR reads anew with MiXCR; each CDR3 protein has one entry. This sample has hundreds of thousands of distinct CDR3 sequences; around 20% occur once, and the top ten carry approximately 15%. The study left out patients who had uncontrolled infection, other autoimmune disease, pregnancy or lactation. Diagnosis relied on clinical symptoms, serum thyroxine and TRAb, thyroid ultrasound and orbital computed tomography. The data stem from a study of T cells in Graves' hyperthyroidism and ophthalmopathy. Looking at the study overall: Peripheral blood was taken when the disease was first diagnosed, before any treatment began.

This CDR3 is built from 11 residues. Germline lookup yields CDR1 MNHEY and CDR2 SVGEGT. Trimming left V 5 bases short and J 10 bases short, with 9 bases between. Notes on the study in general: Model-based prediction identified ophthalmopathy a median approximately 6.2 months prior to its onset.

The sequencing sample was made of blood. This chain uses TRBV6-2 or TRBV6-3 with TRBJ2-1; D is uncertain. This TCR derives from a woman in her 50s with Graves' hyperthyroidism that later progressed to Graves' ophthalmopathy. CDR3 nucleotide sequence: TGTGCCAGCAGTCCCCTGGACGAGCAGTTCTTC. It encodes CASSPLDEQFF.